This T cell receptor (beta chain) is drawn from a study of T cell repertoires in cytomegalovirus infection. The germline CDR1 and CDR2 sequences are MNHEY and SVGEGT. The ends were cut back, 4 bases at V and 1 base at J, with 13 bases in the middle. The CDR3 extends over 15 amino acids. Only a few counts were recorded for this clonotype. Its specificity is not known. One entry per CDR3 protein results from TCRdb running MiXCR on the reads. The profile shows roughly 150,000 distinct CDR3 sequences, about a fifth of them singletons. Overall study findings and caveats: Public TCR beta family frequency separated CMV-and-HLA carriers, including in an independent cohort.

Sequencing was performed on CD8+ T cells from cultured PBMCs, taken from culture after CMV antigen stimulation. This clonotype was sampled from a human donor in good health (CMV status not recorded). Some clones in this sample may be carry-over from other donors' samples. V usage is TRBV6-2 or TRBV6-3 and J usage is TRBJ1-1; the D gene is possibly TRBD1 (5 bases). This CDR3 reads CASSSHRGANTEAFF. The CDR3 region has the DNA TGTGCCAGCAGTTCCCACAGAGGGGCGAACACTGAAGCTTTCTTT.